A single sample gave rise to the 26 T cell receptor beta chains below, sequenced in a study of cytomegalovirus exposure and HLA in healthy donors. PCR amplification relied on 60 Vbeta primers (plus 13 Jbeta primers). Data came from immunoSEQ multiplex PCR; TCRdb stores just in-frame clones and leaves some out. The table includes about 190,000 clones, approximately 81% detected once. Sequences were obtained from PBMCs. The source of these receptors is a man in his fifties in good health and CMV-seronegative.

The V and J genes are TRBV27 and TRBJ1-5; no reliable D call. V lost 2 bases, J lost 6 bases, and 11 bases lay in between. Germline assignment: CDR1 MNHEY and CDR2 SMNVEV (reference sequence). The CDR3 consists of 14 residues. The CDR3 nucleotides read TGTGCCAGCAGTTTAGGTACAAATGGTCAGCCCCAGCATTTT. Translating gives CASSLGTNGQPQHF.

The chain uses TRBV7-2 and TRBJ1-6; D perhaps matches TRBD1 (5 bases). Germline-derived CDR1 and CDR2 are SGHTA and FQGNSA. The CDR3 covers 14 residues. Trimming shortened V by 6 bases and J by 6 bases, and 12 bases separated the two germline ends. The chain's CDR3 is CASSSRGGNSPLHF. For the CDR3, the DNA is TGTGCCAGCAGTTCCCGGGGGGGTAATTCACCCCTCCACTTT. Filled out from reference TRBV7-2 and TRBJ1-6, the complete variable domain reads GAGVSQSPSNKVTEKGKDVELRCDPISGHTALYWYRQSLGQGLEFLIYFQGNSAPDKSGLPSDRFSAERTGGSVSTLTIQRTQQEDSAVYLCASSSRGGNSPLHFGNGTRLTVT.

This chain uses TRBV19 with TRBJ2-7; 10 nucleotides align to TRBD1. The V and J ends lost 4 bases and 3 bases, in that order; junction bases with no gene match: 6. Germline V gene lookup returns CDR1 LNHDA and CDR2 SQIVND (reference sequence). The CDR3 is 15 amino acids. The CDR3 DNA is TGTGCCAGTAGTACCCGACAGGGGGCAGTCTACGAGCAGTACTTC. Its translation is CASSTRQGAVYEQYF. Supplemented by reference TRBV19 and TRBJ2-7, the full variable domain reads DGGITQSPKYLFRKEGQNVTLSCEQNLNHDAMYWYRQDPGQGLRLIYYSQIVNDFQKGDIAEGYSVSREKKESFPLTVTSAQKNPTAFYLCASSTRQGAVYEQYFGPGTRLTVT.

V usage is TRBV7-2 and J usage is TRBJ2-7, with TRBD1 matching 7 bases. Germline CDR1 and CDR2: SGHTA and FQGNSA. Trimming took 4 bases from V and 5 from J; bases not matched to a gene: 11. The CDR3 contains 15 residues. CDR3 in amino acids: CASSSGQLAVHEQYF. The CDR3 nucleotides are TGTGCCAGCAGCTCGGGACAGCTGGCTGTCCACGAGCAGTACTTC.

V and J are TRBV7-9 and TRBJ1-4; 9 bases line up with TRBD1. With 6 bases clipped from V and 7 bases from J, the junction kept 6 bases outside the gene matches. CDR3 size: 14 residues. Germline V gives CDR1 SEHNR, CDR2 FQNEAQ (reference sequence). CDR3 bases: TGTGCCAGCAGTCTACAGGGGGCGAGTGAAAAACTGTTTTTT. As protein: CASSLQGASEKLFF. The whole variable domain, remainder taken from reference TRBV7-9 and TRBJ1-4, is DTGVSQNPRHKITKRGQNVTFRCDPISEHNRLYWYRQTLGQGPEFLTYFQNEAQLEKSRLLSDRFSAERPKGSFSTLEIQRTEQGDSAMYLCASSLQGASEKLFFGSGTQLSVL.

This clone appeared a few times. This sequence joins TRBV5-5 and TRBJ2-7; TRBD2 matches at 7 bases. The CDR3 has 16 amino acids. Trimming took 0 bases from V and 0 from J; bases not matched to a gene: 6. The germline V gene has CDR1 SGHKS and CDR2 YYEKEE (reference sequence). Written as DNA, the CDR3 is TGTGCCAGCAGCTTGGAAGCGGGGACCAACTCCTACGAGCAGTACTTC. This codes for CASSLEAGTNSYEQYF.

As DNA, the CDR3 is TGTGCCAGCAGCGATCGGGACAGGCTGGCGTGGGAGACCCAGTACTTC. Protein sequence: CASSDRDRLAWETQYF. The chain recombines TRBV5-6 with TRBJ2-5; 8 bases map to TRBD1. The CDR3 contains 16 residues. Germline CDR1 and CDR2: SGHDT and YYEEEE. Trimming at V came to 4 bases and at J to 5 bases, leaving 13 bases not matched to a gene.

The genes are TRBV6-1 and TRBJ2-2; maybe TRBD1 (6 bases). The germline V and J ends were trimmed by 3 bases and 6 bases, with 8 bases remaining between them. Germline V gene sequence: CDR1 MNHNS, CDR2 SASEGT. This CDR3 has 13 residues. CDR3 region: CASSETGPGELFF. The CDR3 coding sequence is TGTGCCAGCAGTGAGACAGGTCCCGGGGAGCTGTTTTTT.

The V gene is TRBV6-1, the J gene TRBJ1-5; 7 bases are a match to TRBD1. This CDR3 has 15 residues. V trimming: 1 base; J trimming: 4 bases; junction bases outside the gene matches: 4. Germline V CDR1 and CDR2: MNHNS, SASEGT. This CDR3 reads CASSEGQGVNQPQHF. The CDR3 DNA is TGTGCCAGCAGTGAAGGACAGGGAGTAAATCAGCCCCAGCATTTT.

This clone was seen just once. This sequence joins TRBV9 and TRBJ2-2, with 7 bases aligning to TRBD1. Germline assignment: CDR1 SGDLS and CDR2 YYNGEE. The CDR3 extends over 14 amino acids. V trimming: 7 bases; J trimming: 5 bases; junction bases outside the gene matches: 8. The CDR3 DNA is TGTGCCAGCGAAAGGACAGGCCATACCGGGGAGCTGTTTTTT. Its protein product is CASERTGHTGELFF.

This clone was detected only a few times. The rearrangement uses TRBV18 and TRBJ1-3; D not resolved. CDR1 is KGHSH and CDR2 is LQKENI in the germline V gene. This CDR3 is built from 14 residues. V lost 3 bases and J lost 0, with 6 bases in between. The CDR3 loop is CASSPGSSGNTIYF. The CDR3 DNA sequence: TGTGCCAGCTCACCGGGGAGCTCTGGAAACACCATATATTTT.

This chain links TRBV5-1 with TRBJ1-2, with D possibly being TRBD1 (6 bases). The CDR3 length is 13 residues. Looked up from germline, CDR1 is SGHRS and CDR2 is YFSETQ. With 0 bases removed from V and 8 bases from J, the gap between germline ends came to 11 bases. CDR3 bases: TGCGCCAGCAGCTTGGGGACAGTTTCAGGCTACACCTTC. Translation: CASSLGTVSGYTF. Using reference TRBV5-1 and TRBJ1-2 for the parts outside the CDR3, the full variable domain is KAGVTQTPRYLIKTRGQQVTLSCSPISGHRSVSWYQQTPGQGLQFLFEYFSETQRNKGNFPGRFSGRQFSNSRSEMNVSTLELGDSALYLCASSLGTVSGYTFGSGTRLTVV.

The J gene is TRBJ1-1, the V gene TRBV9; D is uncertain. The CDR3 consists of 14 residues. The germline gives CDR1 SGDLS, CDR2 YYNGEE. Trimming cost V 0 bases and J 4 bases, with 10 bases left between them. The CDR3 sequence is CASSVAHWATEAFF. CDR3 DNA: TGTGCCAGCAGCGTAGCCCATTGGGCCACTGAAGCTTTCTTT.

The genes are TRBV19 and TRBJ1-2; possible D gene TRBD1, 5 bases. The V and J ends lost 8 bases and 3 bases respectively, with 22 bases between them. This CDR3 has 16 amino acids. Germline CDR1 reads LNHDA; CDR2 reads SQIVND (reference sequence). CDR3 bases: TGTGCCAGTGCGGAGACAGCCGATCACAGTTACTATGGCTACACCTTC. It encodes CASAETADHSYYGYTF.

In this sample, this clone turned up once. The chain joins TRBV7-3 to TRBJ2-4, with 8 bases fitting TRBD2. Germline CDR1 SGHTA, CDR2 FQGTGA. There are 15 residues in the CDR3. With V trimmed by 6 bases and J by 3 bases, 7 bases remained unmatched. CDR3 region: CASSRGGRDKNIQYF. CDR3 nucleotides: TGTGCCAGCAGTCGGGGGGGCCGGGACAAAAACATTCAGTACTTC.

The rearrangement uses TRBV7-9 and TRBJ2-7; TRBD2 might be the D (5 bases). This CDR3 has 16 amino acids. The germline V and J ends were trimmed by 5 bases and 5 bases, with 22 bases remaining between them. Germline V CDR1 and CDR2: SEHNR, FQNEAQ (reference sequence). CDR3 region: CASSPRGGRVGNEQYF. The CDR3 DNA is TGTGCCAGCAGCCCCCGTGGTGGGAGAGTAGGGAACGAGCAGTACTTC.

The chain has TRBV27 and TRBJ2-7; D perhaps matches TRBD1 (5 bases). In germline, CDR1 is MNHEY, CDR2 SMNVEV (reference sequence). This CDR3 region has 15 residues. Deletions cut 4 bases from V and 0 bases from J, with 13 bases between. The CDR3, as DNA: TGTGCCAGCAGTTCTCCAGGGCCCCGCTCCTACGAGCAGTACTTC. Its translation: CASSSPGPRSYEQYF.

The rearrangement uses TRBV11-2 and TRBJ2-1; D gene uncertain. The germline V and J ends were trimmed by 1 base and 6 bases, with 13 bases remaining between them. From germline, CDR1 is SGHAT and CDR2 FQNNGV. CDR3 length: 15 amino acids. CDR3 region: CASSLGERRFNEQFF. CDR3 DNA sequence: TGTGCCAGCAGCTTAGGTGAGAGGCGATTCAATGAGCAGTTCTTC.

This rearrangement joins TRBV4-1 to TRBJ1-5; 10 bases fit TRBD1. The CDR3 contains 15 residues. Germline loops: CDR1 MGHRA, CDR2 YSYEKL. J lost 4 bases, V lost 4 bases, and 4 bases had no gene match. The CDR3 here is CASSPGQGNNQPQHF. The CDR3 DNA is TGCGCCAGCAGCCCGGGACAGGGGAATAATCAGCCCCAGCATTTT.

The chain uses TRBV10-3 and TRBJ2-1; 7 bases line up with TRBD1. This CDR3 contains 17 residues. Trimming at V came to 4 bases and at J to 7 bases, leaving 16 bases not matched to a gene. Germline V gives CDR1 ENHRY, CDR2 SYGVKD. The CDR3 coding sequence is TGTGCCATCAGTGGGGCCGGGTACGGACAGGATGGGAATGAGCAGTTCTTC. Its translation: CAISGAGYGQDGNEQFF.

The chain joins TRBV21-1 to TRBJ2-2; the D call TRBD2 from the table was never checked on the DNA. TRBV21-1 is a pseudogene segment. The CDR3 totals 18 residues. The CDR3 is CASSERPQWLANTGELFF. The CDR3 region has the DNA TGTGCCAGCAGCGAACGACCCCAGTGGCTAGCGAACACCGGGGAGCTGTTTTTT.

The chain combines TRBV9 with TRBJ2-2; 10 bases map to TRBD1. Germline CDR1 reads SGDLS; CDR2 reads YYNGEE. V lost 3 bases to trimming and J lost 4 bases; unmatched junction nucleotides: 9. The length of the CDR3 is 17 residues. The CDR3 protein is CASSGGQGVVPTGELFF. CDR3 coding DNA: TGTGCCAGCAGCGGCGGACAGGGGGTTGTACCCACCGGGGAGCTGTTTTTT.

This chain uses TRBV28 with TRBJ1-1, with 8 bases identical to TRBD1. The germline gives CDR1 MDHEN, CDR2 SYDVKM. CDR3 size: 14 residues. V lost 8 bases, J lost 1 base, and 6 bases stayed unmatched. The CDR3 region is CASAAGTGNTEAFF. Written as DNA, the CDR3 is TGTGCCAGCGCGGCGGGGACAGGGAACACTGAAGCTTTCTTT.

The chain has TRBV6-1 and TRBJ2-5; 9 bases fit TRBD2. V gave up 8 bases and J gave up 4 bases; unmatched junction bases: 11. The CDR3 totals 15 residues. CDR1 is MNHNS and CDR2 is SASEGT in the germline V gene. The CDR3 DNA is TGTGCCAGCTTGTCTGGGGCGGGGGGGAGAGAGACCCAGTACTTC. Translation gives CASLSGAGGRETQYF.

The chain links TRBV7-6 to TRBJ2-7, with TRBD2 matching over 12 bases. Germline CDR1 reads SGHVS; CDR2 reads FNYEAQ. The CDR3 sequence is 19 residues long. With V trimmed by 1 base and J by 3 bases, 13 bases remained unmatched. The CDR3 DNA follows: TGTGCCAGCAGCTTAGGGTTTTCGGCTAGCGGGGGGGACAGCTACGAGCAGTACTTC. Protein: CASSLGFSASGGDSYEQYF.

The chain employs TRBV7-9 and TRBJ2-2; D is ambiguous. V gave up 5 bases and J gave up 7 bases, with 11 bases separating them. CDR1 and CDR2 (germline): SEHNR, FQNEAQ (reference sequence). There are 13 residues in the CDR3. CDR3 DNA: TGTGCCAGCAGCCTCCTAAAAAACGGGGAGCTGTTTTTT. Its translation is CASSLLKNGELFF.